One and the same sample provided the 24 T cell receptor beta chains below, sequenced in a study of blood T cell repertoires in COVID-19 (dated by TCRdb to about 2020). The library was obtained by the immunoSEQ multiplex PCR assay. The immuneACCESS repertoire file appears here via TCRdb, limited to in-frame rearrangements. These files lack a portion of the clones; in checked studies, under half of the deficit traces to unresolved V genes, and the cause of the others is not known. This sample holds a few hundred thousand clones; 89% were observed only once. The ten most abundant clones make up less than 3% of the sample. Source material: PBMCs or T cells enriched from blood (not recorded which). These receptors were collected from a woman aged 50 to 65 who had been exposed to COVID-19.

V gene TRBV5-4 combines with J gene TRBJ2-3; TRBD2 aligns across 11 bases. The CDR3 has 15 amino acids. Germline V gene data show CDR1 as SGHNT and CDR2 as YYREEE (reference sequence). V gave up 0 bases and J gave up 5 bases; unmatched junction bases: 2. The CDR3 coding sequence is TGTGCCAGCAGCTTGGCACTAGCGGGGGAAGATACGCAGTATTTT. Its translation is CASSLALAGEDTQYF. Looking up the rest from reference TRBV5-4 and TRBJ2-3 gives the full variable domain: ETGVTQSPTHLIKTRGQQVTLRCSSQSGHNTVSWYQQALGQGPQFIFQYYREEENGRGNFPPRFSGLQFPNYSSELNVNALELDDSALYLCASSLALAGEDTQYFGPGTRLTVL.

The chain has TRBV7-9 and TRBJ2-1; 9 bases line up with TRBD1. Germline loops: CDR1 SEHNR, CDR2 FQNEAQ (reference sequence). CDR3 length: 15 residues. Losses at the gene ends were 2 bases for V and 5 bases for J; bases not matched to a gene: 4. The CDR3 sequence is CASSLFRDRDNEQFF. The CDR3 bases are TGTGCCAGCAGCTTATTCCGGGACAGGGACAATGAGCAGTTCTTC.

This sequence joins TRBV19 and TRBJ1-2; the match to TRBD1 covers 7 bases. CDR1 and CDR2 (germline): LNHDA, SQIVND (reference sequence). This CDR3 region has 15 residues. The V and J ends lost 7 bases and 4 bases, in that order; junction bases with no gene match: 12. The CDR3 sequence: CASTSRTGRGYGYTF. The CDR3 bases are TGTGCCAGTACTTCTAGGACAGGCCGAGGCTATGGCTACACCTTC.

The chain links TRBV28 to TRBJ1-6, with a weak D call TRBD1 (6 bases). CDR1 and CDR2 (germline): MDHEN, SYDVKM. Trimming removed 10 bases at V and 7 bases at J, with 14 bases between. The CDR3 sequence is 13 residues long. The CDR3 nucleotides read TGTGCCACCCGAGGGCAGGGGAATTCACCCCTCCACTTT. Protein product: CATRGQGNSPLHF.

This clone was detected only once. The chain employs TRBV29-1 and TRBJ1-2; D unresolved. Germline CDR1 SQVTM, CDR2 ANQGSEA. V lost 4 bases and J 5 bases, leaving 17 bases between the germline ends. The CDR3 is 14 amino acids. The CDR3 DNA reads TGCAGCGTTGTGGACTGGGCATCAGGTTATGGCTACACCTTC. It is translated as CSVVDWASGYGYTF.

The chain employs TRBV11-2 and TRBJ2-7; unclear D gene. Trimming took off 5 bases at V and 3 bases at J, with 8 bases between the two ends. The CDR3 has 12 residues. Germline-derived CDR1 and CDR2 are SGHAT and FQNNGV. In DNA, the CDR3 is TGTGCCAGCAGCCCTCGTTTCTACGAGCAGTACTTC. The encoded protein is CASSPRFYEQYF.

The chain carries TRBV13 and TRBJ2-5; 11 nucleotides align to TRBD2. The CDR3 runs to 16 residues. Germline CDR1 is PRHDT and CDR2 is FYEKMQ (reference sequence). The J segment lost 2 bases and the V segment lost 5 bases, leaving 7 bases of the junction unmatched. The CDR3 here is CASSGRLAGMQETQYF. CDR3 nucleotide sequence: TGTGCCAGCAGCGGAAGACTAGCGGGGATGCAAGAGACCCAGTACTTC.

The chain has TRBV5-4 and TRBJ1-6; 7 nucleotides line up with TRBD1. CDR1 and CDR2 from the germline V gene are SGHNT and YYREEE (reference sequence). The CDR3 spans 16 residues. V gave up 1 base and J gave up 7 bases; unmatched junction bases: 8. The CDR3 DNA follows: TGTGCCAGCAGCTTGTACTCCGGGACAGCCAATTCACCCCTCCACTTT. This codes for CASSLYSGTANSPLHF.

The chain has TRBV6-5 and TRBJ1-3; D is unresolved. Trimming pared 5 bases from V and 1 base from J, leaving 6 bases between. The CDR3 has 13 residues. Per the germline V gene, CDR1 is MNHEY and CDR2 is SVGAGI. CDR3 sequence reads: CASSLGSGNTIYF. CDR3 nucleotides: TGTGCCAGCAGTCTAGGTTCTGGAAACACCATATATTTT.

The genes are TRBV15 and TRBJ2-1; 9 positions agree with TRBD2. J lost 4 bases, V lost 0 bases, and 13 bases had no gene match. Per germline, CDR1 LNHNV and CDR2 YYDKDF (reference sequence). This CDR3 region has 19 residues. The CDR3 DNA is TGTGCCACCAGCAGAGATGTCGTGGCGGGGGGGATCAAATACAATGAGCAGTTCTTC. It specifies CATSRDVVAGGIKYNEQFF. Looking up the rest from reference TRBV15 and TRBJ2-1 gives the full variable domain: DAMVIQNPRYQVTQFGKPVTLSCSQTLNHNVMYWYQQKSSQAPKLLFHYYDKDFNNEADTPDNFQSRRPNTSFCFLDIRSPGLGDTAMYLCATSRDVVAGGIKYNEQFFGPGTRLTVL.

The chain employs TRBV11-2 and TRBJ2-7; D gene unclear. Trimming shortened V by 0 bases and J by 0 bases, and 12 bases separated the two germline ends. This CDR3 is 16 amino acids long. Germline V CDR1 and CDR2: SGHAT, FQNNGV. In DNA form, the CDR3 reads TGTGCCAGCAGCTTAGAGTTGGGCAGCTACTCCTACGAGCAGTACTTC. Translated, it gives CASSLELGSYSYEQYF.

The CDR3: CASSLGLAGQGTQYF. The CDR3 DNA reads TGTGCCAGCAGCTTGGGTCTAGCGGGACAAGGTACGCAGTATTTT. V is TRBV5-5 and J is TRBJ2-3; 9 bases are a match to TRBD2. Germline CDR1 is SGHKS and CDR2 is YYEKEE (reference sequence). J lost 8 bases, V lost 0 bases, and 7 bases had no gene match. The CDR3 contains 15 residues.

Written as DNA, the CDR3 is TGCGCCAGCAGCTTGCCCGGACAGGGGTCTCACAATGAGCAGTTCTTC. Translating it yields CASSLPGQGSHNEQFF. V is TRBV5-1 and J is TRBJ2-1; 9 nucleotides line up with TRBD1. V shed 1 base and J 5 bases; nucleotides not matched to a gene: 7. Germline CDR1 SGHRS, CDR2 YFSETQ. CDR3 length: 16 amino acids.

The chain carries TRBV5-6 and TRBJ1-2; D perhaps matches TRBD1 (6 bases). Looked up from germline, CDR1 is SGHDT and CDR2 is YYEEEE. The ends were cut back, 3 bases at V and 12 bases at J, with 27 bases in the middle. The CDR3 spans 16 residues. CDR3 DNA: TGTGCCAGCAGCTATAGTCGGTCAGGGGCTACAATCGGGGACACCTTC. It specifies CASSYSRSGATIGDTF.

The V gene is TRBV27, the J gene TRBJ2-7; 8 bases agree with TRBD2. The CDR3 runs to 15 residues. Trimming at V came to 8 bases and at J to 5 bases, leaving 14 bases not matched to a gene. The V gene's germline CDR1 is MNHEY and CDR2 SMNVEV (reference sequence). The CDR3 protein is CASSVSGGHFNEQYF. The CDR3 region has the DNA TGTGCCAGCTCCGTTTCGGGGGGGCACTTCAACGAGCAGTACTTC.

This clone was detected a few times. The chain joins TRBV5-1 to TRBJ1-3; D remains ambiguous. Germline V gene sequence: CDR1 SGHRS, CDR2 YFSETQ. Between the trimmed V and J ends, which lost 0 bases and 3 bases, there was a span of 7 bases. This CDR3 region has 14 residues. CDR3 nucleotide sequence: TGCGCCAGCAGCTTGGGTAGTTTTGGAAACACCATATATTTT. It yields the protein CASSLGSFGNTIYF. The full variable domain, in which reference TRBV5-1 and TRBJ1-3 provide the parts outside the CDR3, is KAGVTQTPRYLIKTRGQQVTLSCSPISGHRSVSWYQQTPGQGLQFLFEYFSETQRNKGNFPGRFSGRQFSNSRSEMNVSTLELGDSALYLCASSLGSFGNTIYFGEGSWLTVV.

The rearrangement links TRBV4-2 to TRBJ2-5, with 11 bases that match TRBD2. The CDR3 sequence is 18 residues long. CDR1 LGHNA and CDR2 YNFKEQ come from the germline V gene. V shed 0 bases and J 2 bases; nucleotides not matched to a gene: 8. The CDR3 protein is CASSQDLAIAGGQETQYF. The CDR3 DNA reads as TGTGCCAGCAGCCAAGATCTTGCTATAGCGGGGGGGCAAGAGACCCAGTACTTC.

This clone was picked up a small number of times. The chain links TRBV7-9 to TRBJ1-2, with D maybe TRBD1 (5 bases). Germline assignment: CDR1 SEHNR and CDR2 FQNEAQ (reference sequence). This CDR3 region has 13 residues. Trimming cost V 7 bases and J 1 base, with 10 bases left between them. CDR3 sequence: CASNRDSNYGYTF. In nucleotides, the CDR3 is TGTGCCAGCAACCGAGACAGTAACTATGGCTACACCTTC.

The chain carries TRBV9 and TRBJ2-1, with 7 bases fitting TRBD1. Germline trimming cut 4 bases from V and 2 bases from J; bases unmatched to any gene: 9. The CDR3 loop spans 16 amino acids. CDR1 SGDLS and CDR2 YYNGEE come from the germline V gene. The CDR3 nucleotides read TGTGCCAGCAGCCCATACAGAGGGGGCACCTACAATGAGCAGTTCTTC. This sequence encodes CASSPYRGGTYNEQFF.

The gene calls are TRBV3-1 (or the pseudogene TRBV3-2) and TRBJ2-7; 13 bases are shared with TRBD2. The junction had 1 base not matched to a gene; V was cut back by 5 bases and J by 3 bases. The CDR3 spans 14 residues. From germline, CDR1 is LGHDT and CDR2 YNNKEL (reference sequence). CDR3 sequence (DNA): TGTGCCAGCAGCTGGACTAGCGGGAGCTACGAGCAGTACTTC. As protein: CASSWTSGSYEQYF.

CDR3 sequence reads: CASSPDSTSVGNTIYF. In nucleotides, the CDR3 is TGTGCCAGCTCACCAGACAGTACCTCGGTGGGAAACACCATATATTTT. The chain has TRBV18 and TRBJ1-3, with a possible D match to TRBD1 (5 bases). Trimming took 2 bases from V and 4 from J, leaving 15 bases between them. CDR1 is KGHSH and CDR2 is LQKENI in the germline V gene. The length of the CDR3 is 16 residues.

The DNA of the CDR3 is TGTGCCAGCAGCTCAGGACTAGCGGGGGGCACTAGCACAGATACGCAGTATTTT. It is translated as CASSSGLAGGTSTDTQYF. J is TRBJ2-3 and V is TRBV7-9, with 14 bases aligning to TRBD2. V lost 4 bases and J lost 0; bases outside the gene matches: 6. The CDR3 runs to 18 residues. Germline loops: CDR1 SEHNR, CDR2 FQNEAQ (reference sequence). Complete variable domain (other parts from reference TRBV7-9 and TRBJ2-3): DTGVSQNPRHKITKRGQNVTFRCDPISEHNRLYWYRQTLGQGPEFLTYFQNEAQLEKSRLLSDRFSAERPKGSFSTLEIQRTEQGDSAMYLCASSSGLAGGTSTDTQYFGPGTRLTVL.

The rearrangement links TRBV28 to TRBJ1-4; TRBD1 might be the D (5 bases). Deletions cut 7 bases from V and 8 bases from J, with 20 bases between. The CDR3 is made up of 15 amino acids. Germline-derived CDR1 and CDR2 are MDHEN and SYDVKM. CDR3: CASTPMEWKGEKLFF. The CDR3 DNA reads as TGTGCCAGCACCCCCATGGAGTGGAAGGGGGAAAAACTGTTTTTT.

This chain links TRBV19 with TRBJ1-5, with D possibly matching TRBD1 (6 bases). Germline lookup yields CDR1 LNHDA and CDR2 SQIVND (reference sequence). This CDR3 is built from 15 residues. V dropped 6 bases and J dropped 7 bases, with 19 bases sitting between them. The DNA of the CDR3 is TGTGCCAGTAGAGGATCAGGGGCCTCAGGGCAGCCCCAGCATTTT. Its protein product is CASRGSGASGQPQHF.